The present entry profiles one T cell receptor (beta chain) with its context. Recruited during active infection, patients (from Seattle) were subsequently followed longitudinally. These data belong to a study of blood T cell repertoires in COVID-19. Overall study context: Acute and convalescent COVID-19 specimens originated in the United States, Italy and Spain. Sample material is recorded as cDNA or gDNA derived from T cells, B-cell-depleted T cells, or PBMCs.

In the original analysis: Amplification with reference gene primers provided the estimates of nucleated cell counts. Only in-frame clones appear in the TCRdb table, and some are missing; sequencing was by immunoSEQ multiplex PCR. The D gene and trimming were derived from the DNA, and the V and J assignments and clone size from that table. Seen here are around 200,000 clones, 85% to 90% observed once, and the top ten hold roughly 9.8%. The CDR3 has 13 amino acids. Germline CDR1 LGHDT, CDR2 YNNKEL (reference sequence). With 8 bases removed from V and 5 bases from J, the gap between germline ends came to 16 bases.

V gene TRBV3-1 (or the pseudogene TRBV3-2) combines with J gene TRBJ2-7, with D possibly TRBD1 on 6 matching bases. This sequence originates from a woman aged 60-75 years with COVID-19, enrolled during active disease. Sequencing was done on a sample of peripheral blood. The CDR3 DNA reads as TGTGCCAGCGGGGGCCTCGGCAGGGACGAGCAGTACTTC. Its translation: CASGGLGRDEQYF.